Listed here are 17 T cell receptor beta chains from one sample, sequenced in a study of low-dose radiotherapy and immunotherapy resistance in tumors. With a V-primer adapter and a constant-region primer, TCRs were amplified for roughly 20 PCR cycles. MiXCR, applied by TCRdb to the reads, yields one record per CDR3 protein. Among some 52,000 distinct CDR3 sequences listed, around a third were seen once. Time point indicated: after trial treatment. Treatment defined: LDRT plus nivolumab, ipilimumab, low-dose cyclophosphamide and aspirin (RACIN trial). This material consisted of PBMCs, taken after low-dose radiotherapy plus immunotherapy. The origin of the receptors is a male donor with rectosigmoid adenocarcinoma.

Many counts were recorded for this clonotype. The J gene is TRBJ2-3, the V gene TRBV19, with D tentatively TRBD2 (6 bases). Germline CDR1 reads LNHDA; CDR2 reads SQIVND (reference sequence). The CDR3 loop spans 14 amino acids. V was clipped by 3 bases and J by 6 bases, with 13 bases between them. The CDR3 region has the DNA TGTGCCAGTAGTATGGGGACTTCTGAGGATACGCAGTATTTT. It specifies CASSMGTSEDTQYF.

Remarks on this clonotype: A much bigger clone sits one base away, suggesting this may be a read error. The chain couples TRBV6-2 or TRBV6-3 to TRBJ1-3; no clear D. V was shortened by 2 bases and J by 12 bases, with 14 bases between the two germline ends. The germline gives CDR1 MNHEY, CDR2 SVGEGT. The CDR3 is made up of 13 amino acids. The CDR3 protein is CASSYVIGVLIYF. The CDR3 region has the DNA TGTGCCAGCAGTTACGTTATCGGGGTCCTCATATATTTT.

This clonotype has ten or more counts. V is TRBV6-2 or TRBV6-3 and J is TRBJ2-3; D gene ambiguous. Trimming removed 7 bases from V and 2 bases from J, with 10 bases in between. This CDR3 contains 13 residues. Germline CDR1 MNHEY, CDR2 SVGEGT. CDR3 residues: CASTGPITDTQYF. The CDR3, as DNA: TGTGCCAGCACTGGCCCCATCACAGATACGCAGTATTTT.

Regarding this clonotype: A single base separates this from a much larger clone, so it may be a read error. The rearrangement links TRBV20-1 to TRBJ2-7; 9 positions agree with TRBD2. The CDR3 has 15 residues. CDR1 and CDR2 (germline): DFQATT, SNEGSKA (reference sequence). V shed 7 bases and J 0 bases; nucleotides not matched to a gene: 10. Here the CDR3 reads CSDKTSGGGSYEQYF. The CDR3 DNA sequence: TGCAGTGATAAGACTAGCGGCGGGGGCTCCTACGAGCAGTACTTC.

With regard to this clonotype: A far larger clone is one base from this, pointing to a likely read error. This chain uses TRBV7-6 with TRBJ2-7; either TRBD1 or TRBD2 may supply D (5 bases each). The V gene's germline CDR1 is SGHVS and CDR2 FNYEAQ. The CDR3 runs to 14 residues. The CDR3 sequence: CAGSVGLGAYEQYF. The CDR3 DNA follows: TGTGCCGGCAGCGTCGGACTGGGGGCCTACGAGCAGTACTTC. Drawing the rest from reference TRBV7-6 and TRBJ2-7, the complete variable domain is GAGVSQSPRYKVTKRGQDVALRCDPISGHVSLYWYRQALGQGPEFLTYFNYEAQQDKSGLPNDRFSAERPEGSISTLTIQRTEQRDSAMYRCAGSVGLGAYEQYFGPGTRLTVT.

This clonotype has more than one count but fewer than ten. J is TRBJ2-7 and V is TRBV27; 9 positions match TRBD1. The CDR3 runs to 13 residues. Germline V lookup: CDR1 MNHEY, CDR2 SMNVEV (reference sequence). V shed 7 bases and J 4 bases; nucleotides not matched to a gene: 5. This CDR3 reads CASTLTGGYEQYF. CDR3 nucleotide sequence: TGTGCCAGCACATTGACAGGGGGGTACGAGCAGTACTTC.

V is TRBV5-8 and J is TRBJ1-3; 8 bases agree with TRBD1. The V segment lost 4 bases and the J segment 4 bases; nucleotides outside the gene matches: 7. Germline loops: CDR1 SGHTS, CDR2 YDEGEE. The CDR3 length is 15 residues. The CDR3 protein is CASSRDRGYGNTIYF. CDR3 nucleotide sequence: TGTGCCAGCAGCCGCGACAGGGGTTACGGAAACACCATATATTTT.

This clonotype is judged medium-sized. The chain has TRBV28 and TRBJ2-3, with 8 bases aligning to TRBD2. The CDR3 spans 16 residues. J lost 5 bases, V lost 7 bases, and 14 bases had no gene match. CDR1 and CDR2 from the germline V gene are MDHEN and SYDVKM. The CDR3 is CASNQGVAGGQDTQYF. In nucleotides, the CDR3 is TGTGCCAGCAACCAGGGAGTGGCGGGGGGCCAAGATACGCAGTATTTT.

This clonotype was found a few times. The rearrangement joins TRBV12-3 or TRBV12-4 to TRBJ1-2; D might be TRBD1 (6 bases). V lost 6 bases to trimming and J lost 6 bases, with 20 bases between them. The CDR3 sequence is 15 residues long. CDR3 coding DNA: TGTGCCAGCAGCCCTGCTGGGGGGCGCAGGGATGGCTACACCTTC. Protein: CASSPAGGRRDGYTF.

In this sample, this clonotype turned up a few times. This chain joins TRBV27 and TRBJ2-7; D gene uncertain. The CDR3 extends over 16 amino acids. Germline loops: CDR1 MNHEY, CDR2 SMNVEV (reference sequence). Trimming removed 2 bases from V and 3 bases from J, with 17 bases in between. This CDR3 reads CASSLSLAFSYYEQYF. The CDR3 region has the DNA TGTGCCAGCAGTTTAAGTCTGGCATTTTCATACTACGAGCAGTACTTC.

To note about this clonotype: Because the CDR3's place on the DNA is in doubt, the DNA is left out and the CDR3 is given as listed by TCRdb. The V and J genes are TRBV5-1 and TRBJ1-5. The CDR3 sequence runs 22 residues, both termini included. The germline V gene has CDR1 SGHRS and CDR2 YFSETQ. CDR3 loop: CASTNQTSMYLCASTLRGAQHF.

This clonotype was recorded many times. The chain couples TRBV5-1 to TRBJ2-1; 7 positions match TRBD2. The germline gives CDR1 SGHRS, CDR2 YFSETQ. The CDR3 is 15 amino acids. V shed 1 base and J 8 bases; nucleotides not matched to a gene: 9. CDR3 in amino acids: CASSLTPTSAHEQFF. The CDR3 DNA sequence: TGCGCCAGCAGCTTGACACCTACTAGCGCCCATGAGCAGTTCTTC.

This clonotype has a count of ten or more. The rearrangement links TRBV6-6 to TRBJ2-5, with unresolved D. The CDR3 sequence is 13 residues long. Germline CDR1 MNHNY, CDR2 SVGAGI (reference sequence). The V end was cut by 5 bases, the J end by 0 bases, with 7 bases between. The CDR3 protein is CASSVADQETQYF. The DNA for the CDR3 is TGTGCCAGCAGTGTAGCAGACCAAGAGACCCAGTACTTC.

This clonotype was found many times. The rearrangement links TRBV29-1 to TRBJ1-2, with D perhaps matching TRBD1 (6 bases). This CDR3 has 14 amino acids. Germline V gives CDR1 SQVTM, CDR2 ANQGSEA. Trimming removed 3 bases at V and 2 bases at J, with 13 bases between. The CDR3 sequence: CSVEGGALNYGYTF. CDR3 coding DNA: TGCAGCGTTGAGGGGGGCGCACTGAACTATGGCTACACCTTC.

This clonotype was seen ten or more times. The chain has TRBV20-1 and TRBJ2-1; the match to TRBD2 covers 13 bases. CDR3 size: 15 residues. The J segment lost 7 bases and the V segment lost 5 bases, leaving 8 bases of the junction unmatched. Germline-derived CDR1 and CDR2 are DFQATT and SNEGSKA (reference sequence). CDR3 nucleotides: TGCAGTGCTGGAACTAGCGGGAGGGGGCGGAATGAGCAGTTCTTC. Its protein is CSAGTSGRGRNEQFF.

This clonotype has at least ten counts. This sequence joins TRBV5-1 and TRBJ1-2, with no clear D. The length of the CDR3 is 14 residues. Germline values: CDR1 SGHRS, CDR2 YFSETQ. Trimming left V 1 base short and J 0 bases short, with 7 bases between. This CDR3 is CASSLSISNYGYTF. CDR3 nucleotides: TGCGCCAGCAGCTTGAGCATATCTAACTATGGCTACACCTTC.

This clonotype was observed a few times. This chain links TRBV25-1 with TRBJ1-1; 7 bases match TRBD1. This CDR3 is built from 14 residues. The germline V gene has CDR1 MGHDK and CDR2 SYGVNS. Germline trimming cut 4 bases from V and 11 bases from J; bases unmatched to any gene: 13. The CDR3 nucleotides are TGTGCCAGCAGTGGCCAGGGGGGGGGGCGGTACGCTTTCTTT. This gives the protein CASSGQGGGRYAFF.